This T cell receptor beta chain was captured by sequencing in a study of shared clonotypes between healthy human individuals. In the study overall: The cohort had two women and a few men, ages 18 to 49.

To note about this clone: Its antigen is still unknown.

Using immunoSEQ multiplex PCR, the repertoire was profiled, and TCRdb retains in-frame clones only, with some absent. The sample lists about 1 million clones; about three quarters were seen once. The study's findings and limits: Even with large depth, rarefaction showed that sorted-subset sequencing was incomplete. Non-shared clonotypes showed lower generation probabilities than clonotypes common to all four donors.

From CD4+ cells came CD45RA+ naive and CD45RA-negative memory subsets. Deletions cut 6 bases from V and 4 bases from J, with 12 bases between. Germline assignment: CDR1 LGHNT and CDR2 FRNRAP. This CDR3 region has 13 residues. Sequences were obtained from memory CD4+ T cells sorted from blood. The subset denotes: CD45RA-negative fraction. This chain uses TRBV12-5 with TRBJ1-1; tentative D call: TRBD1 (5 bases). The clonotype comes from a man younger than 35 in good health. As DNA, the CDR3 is TGTGCTAGTGGACCGGGGGATGGCACTGAAGCTTTCTTT. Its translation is CASGPGDGTEAFF.